These 20 T cell receptor beta chains came from one sample sequenced in a study of beta chain features in type 1 diabetes. The study's findings and limits: TCRB CDR3 length was moderately but significantly reduced in all four CD4+ subsets of Type 1 diabetes patients.

As every portion of the isolated RNA was reverse transcribed, the sequencing read expressed TCRB transcripts. The assay was immunoSEQ multiplex PCR, and TCRdb's table has in-frame clones only and misses some. The table includes approximately 260,000 clones, about a fifth detected once. These TCRs' antigens remain unknown. The sample was naive CD4+ T cells from blood. The receptors shown here come from a woman in her thirties or forties with type 1 diabetes.

This clone was counted a few times. The V gene is TRBV7-2, the J gene TRBJ2-7; 10 nucleotides line up with TRBD1. This CDR3 contains 16 residues. The junction had 8 bases not matched to a gene; V was cut back by 3 bases and J by 3 bases. The germline V gene has CDR1 SGHTA and CDR2 FQGNSA. This chain's CDR3 is CASSLGPRTGGYEQYF. The CDR3 DNA sequence: TGTGCCAGCAGCTTGGGCCCCAGGACAGGGGGCTACGAGCAGTACTTC.

J is TRBJ2-7 and V is TRBV15, with D possibly TRBD1 on 5 matching bases. CDR1 and CDR2 (germline): LNHNV, YYDKDF (reference sequence). Deletions cut 0 bases from V and 7 bases from J, with 13 bases between. This CDR3 has 14 residues. For the CDR3, the DNA is TGTGCCACCAGCAGAGATAGGGGTGGAAGGGAGCAGTACTTC. This codes for CATSRDRGGREQYF.

The V and J genes are TRBV5-4 and TRBJ2-4, with D maybe TRBD2 (5 bases). The CDR3 covers 14 residues. Germline CDR1 SGHNT, CDR2 YYREEE (reference sequence). The V end lost 7 bases, the J end lost 2 bases, and 13 bases lay between the germline ends. The CDR3 coding sequence is TGTGCCAGCGGCCAATCGGGGACCAAAAACATTCAGTACTTC. This gives the protein CASGQSGTKNIQYF.

The rearrangement uses TRBV27 and TRBJ2-3, with D perhaps matching TRBD2 (5 bases). Deletions cut 2 bases from V and 4 bases from J, with 10 bases between. From germline, CDR1 is MNHEY and CDR2 SMNVEV (reference sequence). The CDR3 is made up of 14 amino acids. This CDR3 reads CASSLRLAADTQYF. The CDR3 DNA is TGTGCCAGCAGTTTACGGCTAGCCGCAGATACGCAGTATTTT.

The V and J genes are TRBV6-6 and TRBJ1-2; the D is unclear. V was pared by 5 bases and J by 4 bases, with 14 bases between. Germline values: CDR1 MNHNY, CDR2 SVGAGI (reference sequence). The CDR3 totals 14 residues. The CDR3 coding sequence is TGTGCCAGCAGTCCCTCTGCGTCCCTCTATGGCTACACCTTC. Translation: CASSPSASLYGYTF.

This clone has just one count. The chain has TRBV28 and TRBJ1-1; D unresolved. Trimming cost V 3 bases and J 10 bases, with 12 bases left between them. The CDR3 runs 12 residues. Germline loops: CDR1 MDHEN, CDR2 SYDVKM. The CDR3 sequence: CASSFESRGAFF. CDR3 bases: TGTGCCAGCAGTTTTGAGTCGCGGGGAGCTTTCTTT.

The rearrangement uses TRBV7-2 and TRBJ2-7; D may be TRBD1 (6 bases). Trimming took 6 bases from V and 3 from J, leaving 15 bases between them. In germline, CDR1 is SGHTA, CDR2 FQGNSA. The CDR3 length is 14 residues. CDR3 DNA sequence: TGTGCCAGCAGGGAAACAGGGCCGAACTACGAGCAGTACTTC. Its translation: CASRETGPNYEQYF.

With regard to this clone: Other DNA sequences in this specimen translate into the identical CDR3. The chain couples TRBV7-9 to TRBJ2-3, with D maybe TRBD2 (6 bases). The V gene's germline CDR1 is SEHNR and CDR2 FQNEAQ (reference sequence). There are 14 residues in the CDR3. Trimming stripped 3 bases from V and 0 bases from J, with 7 bases between. The DNA of the CDR3 is TGTGCCAGCAGCTTGGGACTGAGCACAGATACGCAGTATTTT. Translation: CASSLGLSTDTQYF. Combining the CDR3 with reference TRBV7-9 and TRBJ2-3 gives the whole variable domain DTGVSQNPRHKITKRGQNVTFRCDPISEHNRLYWYRQTLGQGPEFLTYFQNEAQLEKSRLLSDRFSAERPKGSFSTLEIQRTEQGDSAMYLCASSLGLSTDTQYFGPGTRLTVL.

This clone was seen a handful of times. This chain uses TRBV18 with TRBJ2-7, with 8 bases that match TRBD2. This CDR3 has 13 amino acids. The V and J ends lost 4 bases and 4 bases, in that order; junction bases with no gene match: 3. CDR1 and CDR2 (germline): KGHSH, LQKENI. As DNA, the CDR3 is TGTGCCAGCTCACTAGCGGGATCTTACGAGCAGTACTTC. Translated: CASSLAGSYEQYF.

The sample holds a few counts of this clone. The chain carries TRBV4-1 and TRBJ2-2; TRBD1 matches at 7 bases. The length of the CDR3 is 16 residues. With 2 bases clipped from V and 6 bases from J, the junction kept 9 bases outside the gene matches. Germline lookup yields CDR1 MGHRA and CDR2 YSYEKL. The CDR3 here is CASSQQPDRAAGELFF. DNA for the CDR3: TGCGCCAGCAGCCAACAACCAGACAGGGCAGCCGGGGAGCTGTTTTTT.

This clone came up a few times. Other DNA variants within this sample encode the same CDR3. V usage is TRBV9 and J usage is TRBJ2-3; 10 nucleotides line up with TRBD2. Germline CDR1 SGDLS, CDR2 YYNGEE. This CDR3 spans 15 amino acids. V lost 0 bases and J lost 3; bases outside the gene matches: 1. CDR3 residues: CASSVGLAGTDTQYF. The CDR3 DNA reads TGTGCCAGCAGCGTAGGACTAGCGGGTACAGATACGCAGTATTTT.

This clone appeared a few times. This chain connects TRBV29-1 to TRBJ1-2; a weak D match, TRBD1 (6 bases). Trimming took off 0 bases at V and 3 bases at J, with 11 bases between the two ends. There are 14 residues in the CDR3. Per germline, CDR1 SQVTM and CDR2 ANQGSEA. The CDR3 sequence: CSVEDLQGDYGYTF. Here the CDR3 DNA reads TGCAGCGTTGAAGATCTACAGGGTGACTATGGCTACACCTTC.

This clone was picked up a small number of times. The chain links TRBV19 to TRBJ1-2; 7 bases are a match to TRBD1. With 7 bases clipped from V and 8 bases from J, the junction kept 13 bases outside the gene matches. The CDR3 has 14 residues. Per germline, CDR1 LNHDA and CDR2 SQIVND (reference sequence). In DNA form, the CDR3 reads TGTGCCAGTATACCGAGCACAGGGGCTCACGGCTACACCTTC. It translates to CASIPSTGAHGYTF.

The chain has TRBV6-6 and TRBJ2-3, with 8 bases that match TRBD2. The CDR3 contains 14 residues. Germline CDR1 reads MNHNY; CDR2 reads SVGAGI (reference sequence). V shed 4 bases and J 3 bases; nucleotides not matched to a gene: 3. CDR3 coding DNA: TGTGCCAGCAGTTTCCGGGAGGGGACAGATACGCAGTATTTT. It yields the protein CASSFREGTDTQYF.

This clone was counted only a few times. V usage is TRBV2 and J usage is TRBJ1-5, with D tentatively TRBD1 (5 bases). The germline gives CDR1 SNHLY, CDR2 FYNNEI. V shed 6 bases and J shed 5 bases, with 14 bases lying between them. The CDR3 length is 14 residues. The CDR3 DNA reads as TGTGCCAGCAGGAAAGGGACGGGGGATCAGCCCCAGCATTTT. Translated: CASRKGTGDQPQHF.

This clone was seen a few times. V and J are TRBV5-6 and TRBJ2-1; 7 bases agree with TRBD2. Germline lookup yields CDR1 SGHDT and CDR2 YYEEEE. The CDR3 length is 15 residues. Germline trimming cut 3 bases from V and 5 bases from J; bases unmatched to any gene: 8. The CDR3, as DNA: TGTGCCAGCAGCTCGACAGCTAGCGGACACAATGAGCAGTTCTTC. This sequence encodes CASSSTASGHNEQFF.

This clone has more than one count but fewer than ten. The chain is built from TRBV29-1 and TRBJ2-3; 11 positions match TRBD2. The CDR3 runs to 14 residues. Germline CDR1 and CDR2: SQVTM and ANQGSEA. V lost 5 bases to trimming and J lost 8 bases; unmatched junction nucleotides: 9. CDR3 residues: CSVQGLAVVGTQYF. The CDR3 nucleotides read TGCAGCGTTCAGGGACTAGCGGTGGTCGGTACGCAGTATTTT.

The chain has TRBV29-1 and TRBJ2-7; D possibly corresponds to TRBD2 (5 bases). V was pared by 5 bases and J by 5 bases, with 10 bases between. The V gene's germline CDR1 is SQVTM and CDR2 ANQGSEA. This CDR3 region has 11 residues. The CDR3 loop reads CSVRGNHEQYF. Here the CDR3 DNA reads TGCAGCGTTCGGGGTAACCACGAGCAGTACTTC.

The chain employs TRBV27 and TRBJ2-1; 7 bases are a match to TRBD1. The CDR3 contains 15 residues. The V segment lost 6 bases and the J segment 2 bases; nucleotides outside the gene matches: 7. Germline-derived CDR1 and CDR2 are MNHEY and SMNVEV (reference sequence). The CDR3 region is CASSRTGEPYNEQFF. CDR3 nucleotides: TGTGCCAGCAGCCGGACAGGCGAACCCTACAATGAGCAGTTCTTC.

The rearrangement uses TRBV30 and TRBJ1-1; 9 bases align to TRBD1. Germline values: CDR1 GTSNPN, CDR2 SVGIG (reference sequence). With V trimmed by 3 bases and J by 5 bases, 7 bases remained unmatched. The CDR3 sequence is 14 residues long. The CDR3 loop reads CAWSYRDRDTEAFF. The CDR3 region has the DNA TGTGCCTGGAGCTACCGGGACAGGGATACTGAAGCTTTCTTT.